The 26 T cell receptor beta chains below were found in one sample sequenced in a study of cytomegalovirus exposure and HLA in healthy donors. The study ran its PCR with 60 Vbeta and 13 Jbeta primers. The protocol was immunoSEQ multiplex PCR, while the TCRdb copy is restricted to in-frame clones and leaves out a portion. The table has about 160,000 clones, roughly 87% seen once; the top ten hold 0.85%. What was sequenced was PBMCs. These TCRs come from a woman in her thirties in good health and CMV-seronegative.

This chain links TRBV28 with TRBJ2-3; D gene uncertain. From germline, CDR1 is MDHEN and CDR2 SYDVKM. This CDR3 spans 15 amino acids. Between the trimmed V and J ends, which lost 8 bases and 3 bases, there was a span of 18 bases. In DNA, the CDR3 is TGTGCCAGCGCCATTTTCCAGTCCCCAACAGATACGCAGTATTTT. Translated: CASAIFQSPTDTQYF.

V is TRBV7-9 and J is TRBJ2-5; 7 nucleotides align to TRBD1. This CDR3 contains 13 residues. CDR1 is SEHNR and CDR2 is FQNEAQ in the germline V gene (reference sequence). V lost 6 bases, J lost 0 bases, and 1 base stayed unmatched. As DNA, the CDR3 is TGTGCCAGCAGACAGGGGCACCAAGAGACCCAGTACTTC. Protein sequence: CASRQGHQETQYF.

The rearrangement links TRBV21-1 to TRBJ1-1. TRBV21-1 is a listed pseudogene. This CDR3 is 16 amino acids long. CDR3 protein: CASSPPLLRGDTEAFF. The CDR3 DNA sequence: TGTGCCAGCAGCCCCCCCCTCTTGCGGGGGGACACTGAAGCTTTCTTT.

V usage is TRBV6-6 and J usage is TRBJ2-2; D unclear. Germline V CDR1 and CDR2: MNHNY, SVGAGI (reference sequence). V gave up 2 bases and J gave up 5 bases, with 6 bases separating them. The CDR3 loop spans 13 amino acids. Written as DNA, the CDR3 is TGTGCCAGCAGTTACAGCCTAACCGGGGAGCTGTTTTTT. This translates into CASSYSLTGELFF.

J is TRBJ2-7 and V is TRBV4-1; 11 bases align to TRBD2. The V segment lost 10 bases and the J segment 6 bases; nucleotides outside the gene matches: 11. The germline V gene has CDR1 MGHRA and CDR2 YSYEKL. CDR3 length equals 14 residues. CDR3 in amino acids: CATQGLAGGGEQYF. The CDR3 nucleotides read TGCGCCACCCAGGGGCTAGCGGGGGGCGGCGAGCAGTACTTC.

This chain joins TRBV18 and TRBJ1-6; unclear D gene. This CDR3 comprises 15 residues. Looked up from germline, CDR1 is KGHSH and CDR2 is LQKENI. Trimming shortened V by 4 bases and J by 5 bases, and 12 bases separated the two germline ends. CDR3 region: CASSQSQANNSPLHF. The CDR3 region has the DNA TGTGCCAGCTCACAGTCCCAGGCCAATAATTCACCCCTCCACTTT.

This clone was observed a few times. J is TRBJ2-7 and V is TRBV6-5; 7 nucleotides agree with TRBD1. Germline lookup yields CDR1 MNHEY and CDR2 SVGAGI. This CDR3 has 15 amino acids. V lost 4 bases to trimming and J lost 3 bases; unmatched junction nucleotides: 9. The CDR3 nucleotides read TGTGCCAGCAGTTTAGGGACAGAAAAGGACTACGAGCAGTACTTC. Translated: CASSLGTEKDYEQYF.

The DNA for the CDR3 is TGTGCCAGCAGGTTGCGGACAGGGGGTTTTGAAAAACTGTTTTTT. Its translation is CASRLRTGGFEKLFF. The chain combines TRBV28 with TRBJ1-4; TRBD1 agrees at 10 bases. The CDR3 is 15 residues long. Looked up from germline, CDR1 is MDHEN and CDR2 is SYDVKM. The V and J ends lost 6 bases and 7 bases, in that order; junction bases with no gene match: 8.

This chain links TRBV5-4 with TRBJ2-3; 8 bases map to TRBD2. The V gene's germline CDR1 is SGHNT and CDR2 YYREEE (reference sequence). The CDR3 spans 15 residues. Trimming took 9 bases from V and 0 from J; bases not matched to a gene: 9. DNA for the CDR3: TGTGCCACTAGACCGGGACTAGGGAGCACAGATACGCAGTATTTT. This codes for CATRPGLGSTDTQYF.

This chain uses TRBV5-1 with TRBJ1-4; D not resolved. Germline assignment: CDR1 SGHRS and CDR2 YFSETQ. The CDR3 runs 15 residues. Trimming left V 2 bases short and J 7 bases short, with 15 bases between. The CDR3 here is CASSLNGPGSEKLFF. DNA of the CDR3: TGCGCCAGCAGCTTAAACGGACCCGGGAGTGAAAAACTGTTTTTT.

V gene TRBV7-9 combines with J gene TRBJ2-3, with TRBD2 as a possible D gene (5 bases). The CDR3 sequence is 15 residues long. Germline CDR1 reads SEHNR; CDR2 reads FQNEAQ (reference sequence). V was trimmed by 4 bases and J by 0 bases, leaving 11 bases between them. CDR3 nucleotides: TGTGCCAGCAGCTCCGGGGTTACTAGCACAGATACGCAGTATTTT. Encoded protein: CASSSGVTSTDTQYF.

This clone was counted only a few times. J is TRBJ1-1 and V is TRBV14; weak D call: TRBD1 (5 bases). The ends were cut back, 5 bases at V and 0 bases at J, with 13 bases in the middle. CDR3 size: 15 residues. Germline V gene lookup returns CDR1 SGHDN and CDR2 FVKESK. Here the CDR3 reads CASSGGGALNTEAFF. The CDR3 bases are TGTGCCAGCAGCGGGGGAGGGGCTTTGAACACTGAAGCTTTCTTT. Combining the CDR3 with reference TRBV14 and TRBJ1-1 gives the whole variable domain EAGVTQFPSHSVIEKGQTVTLRCDPISGHDNLYWYRRVMGKEIKFLLHFVKESKQDESGMPNNRFLAERTGGTYSTLKVQPAELEDSGVYFCASSGGGALNTEAFFGQGTRLTVV.

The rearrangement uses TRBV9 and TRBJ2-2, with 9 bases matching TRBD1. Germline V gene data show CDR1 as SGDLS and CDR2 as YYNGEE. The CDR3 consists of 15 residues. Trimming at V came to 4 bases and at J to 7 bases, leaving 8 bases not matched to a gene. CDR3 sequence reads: CASSTSGQGYGELFF. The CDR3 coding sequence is TGTGCCAGCAGCACGTCCGGACAGGGGTACGGGGAGCTGTTTTTT.

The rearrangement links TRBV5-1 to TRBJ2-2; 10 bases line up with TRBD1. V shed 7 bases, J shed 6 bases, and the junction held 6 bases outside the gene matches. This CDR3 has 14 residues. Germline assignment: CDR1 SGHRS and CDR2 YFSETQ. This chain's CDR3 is CASLAGTGAGELFF. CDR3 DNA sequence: TGCGCCAGCCTAGCCGGGACAGGGGCCGGGGAGCTGTTTTTT. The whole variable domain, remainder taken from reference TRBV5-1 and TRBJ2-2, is KAGVTQTPRYLIKTRGQQVTLSCSPISGHRSVSWYQQTPGQGLQFLFEYFSETQRNKGNFPGRFSGRQFSNSRSEMNVSTLELGDSALYLCASLAGTGAGELFFGEGSRLTVL.

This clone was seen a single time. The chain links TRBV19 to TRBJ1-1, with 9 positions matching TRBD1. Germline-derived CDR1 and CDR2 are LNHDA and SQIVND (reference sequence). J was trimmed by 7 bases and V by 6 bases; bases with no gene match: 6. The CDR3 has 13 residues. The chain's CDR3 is CASSTTGGDEAFF. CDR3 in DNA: TGTGCCAGTAGCACTACAGGGGGCGATGAAGCTTTCTTT.

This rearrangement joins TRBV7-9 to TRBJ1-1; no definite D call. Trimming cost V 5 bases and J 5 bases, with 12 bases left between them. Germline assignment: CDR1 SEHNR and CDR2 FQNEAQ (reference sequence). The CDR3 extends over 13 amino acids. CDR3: CASSVPPETEAFF. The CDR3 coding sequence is TGTGCCAGCAGCGTCCCACCCGAGACTGAAGCTTTCTTT. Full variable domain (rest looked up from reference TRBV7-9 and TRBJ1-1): DTGVSQNPRHKITKRGQNVTFRCDPISEHNRLYWYRQTLGQGPEFLTYFQNEAQLEKSRLLSDRFSAERPKGSFSTLEIQRTEQGDSAMYLCASSVPPETEAFFGQGTRLTVV.

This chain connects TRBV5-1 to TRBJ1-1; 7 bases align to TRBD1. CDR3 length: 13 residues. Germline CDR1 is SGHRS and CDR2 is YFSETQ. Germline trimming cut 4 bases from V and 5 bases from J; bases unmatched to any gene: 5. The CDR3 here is CASSQQGWTEAFF. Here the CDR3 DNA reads TGCGCCAGCAGCCAACAGGGGTGGACTGAAGCTTTCTTT.

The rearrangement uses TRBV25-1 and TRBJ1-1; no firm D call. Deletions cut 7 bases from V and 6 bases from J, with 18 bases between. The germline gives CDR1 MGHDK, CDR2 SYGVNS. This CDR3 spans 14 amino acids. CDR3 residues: CASTRATVGAEAFF. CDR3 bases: TGTGCCAGCACCAGAGCCACCGTCGGGGCTGAAGCTTTCTTT.

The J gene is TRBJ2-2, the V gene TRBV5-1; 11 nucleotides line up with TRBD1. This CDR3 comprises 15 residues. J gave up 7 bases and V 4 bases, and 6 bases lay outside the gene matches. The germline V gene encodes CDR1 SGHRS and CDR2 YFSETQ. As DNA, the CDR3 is TGCGCCAGCAGCCCGGACAGGGGGCTAAGCGGGGAGCTGTTTTTT. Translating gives CASSPDRGLSGELFF.

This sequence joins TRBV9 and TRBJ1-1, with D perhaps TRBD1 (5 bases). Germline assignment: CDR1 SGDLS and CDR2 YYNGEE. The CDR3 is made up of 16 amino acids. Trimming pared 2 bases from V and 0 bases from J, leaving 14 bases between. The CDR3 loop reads CASSVGPGLLNTEAFF. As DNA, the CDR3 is TGTGCCAGCAGCGTCGGTCCGGGACTCTTGAACACTGAAGCTTTCTTT.

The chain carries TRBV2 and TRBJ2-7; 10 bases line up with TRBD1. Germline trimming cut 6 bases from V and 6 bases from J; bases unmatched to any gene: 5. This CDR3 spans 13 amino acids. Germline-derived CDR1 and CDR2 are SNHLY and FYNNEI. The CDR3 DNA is TGTGCCAGCAGGAAACGGACAGGGGGCGAGCAGTACTTC. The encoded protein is CASRKRTGGEQYF.

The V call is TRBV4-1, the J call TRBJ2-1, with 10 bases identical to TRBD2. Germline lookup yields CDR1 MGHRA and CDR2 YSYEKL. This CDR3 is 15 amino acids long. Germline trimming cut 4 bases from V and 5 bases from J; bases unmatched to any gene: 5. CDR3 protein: CASSLWTSGDNEQFF. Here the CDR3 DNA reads TGCGCCAGCAGCCTATGGACTAGCGGTGACAATGAGCAGTTCTTC.

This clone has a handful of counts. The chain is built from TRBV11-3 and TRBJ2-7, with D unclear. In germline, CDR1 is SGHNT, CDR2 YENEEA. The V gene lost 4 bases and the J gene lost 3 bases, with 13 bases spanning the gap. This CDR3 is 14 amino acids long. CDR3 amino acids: CASSSKASGYEQYF. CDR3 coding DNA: TGTGCCAGCAGCTCAAAAGCGTCGGGCTACGAGCAGTACTTC.

In nucleotides, the CDR3 is TGTGCCAGCAGCACGGGAGCTAGCGGGGACTACGAGCAGTACTTC. It encodes CASSTGASGDYEQYF. V is TRBV14 and J is TRBJ2-7; 9 nucleotides align to TRBD2. J was trimmed by 3 bases and V by 5 bases; bases with no gene match: 8. The germline gives CDR1 SGHDN, CDR2 FVKESK. This CDR3 contains 15 residues.

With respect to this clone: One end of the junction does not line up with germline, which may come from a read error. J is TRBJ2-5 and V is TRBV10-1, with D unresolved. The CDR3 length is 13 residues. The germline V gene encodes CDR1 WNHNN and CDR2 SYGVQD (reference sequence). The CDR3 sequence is CASSESGRAVRHF. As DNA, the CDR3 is TGCGCCAGCAGTGAGTCTGGCAGAGCAGTCAGGCACTTC.

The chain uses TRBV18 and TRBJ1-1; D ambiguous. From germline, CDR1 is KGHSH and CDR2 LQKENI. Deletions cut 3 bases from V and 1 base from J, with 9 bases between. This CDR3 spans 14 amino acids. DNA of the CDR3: TGTGCCAGCTCACCTCAAGCGCAGAACACTGAAGCTTTCTTT. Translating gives CASSPQAQNTEAFF.